Listed here are 29 T cell receptor beta chains from one sample, sequenced in a study of T cell repertoires in cytomegalovirus infection. Each CDR3 protein gets one entry after TCRdb re-called the reads with MiXCR. This sample has roughly 90,000 distinct CDR3 sequences, with approximately 30% found just once. No antigen is known for these receptors. The sample consisted of CD8+ T cells from cultured PBMCs, taken from culture after CMV antigen stimulation. The receptors were sampled from a human donor in good health (CMV status not recorded). Some clones in this sample may be carry-over from other donors' samples.

V is TRBV2 and J is TRBJ2-2; maybe TRBD2 (5 bases). The V gene lost 1 base and the J gene lost 5 bases, with 17 bases spanning the gap. Germline assignment: CDR1 SNHLY and CDR2 FYNNEI. CDR3 length: 17 residues. In DNA form, the CDR3 reads TGTGCCAGCAGTGAAGAATTGACGGCCCGAGGGACCGGGGAGCTGTTTTTT. Its translation is CASSEELTARGTGELFF.

The chain recombines TRBV5-6 with TRBJ2-5; 9 bases are shared with TRBD2. CDR1 and CDR2 from the germline V gene are SGHDT and YYEEEE. The CDR3 consists of 17 residues. With 1 base clipped from V and 3 bases from J, the junction kept 10 bases outside the gene matches. CDR3 region: CASSLSGGGVLEETQYF. The CDR3 region has the DNA TGTGCCAGCAGCTTGTCGGGCGGGGGGGTCCTCGAAGAGACCCAGTACTTC. Drawing the rest from reference TRBV5-6 and TRBJ2-5, the complete variable domain is DAGVTQSPTHLIKTRGQQVTLRCSPKSGHDTVSWYQQALGQGPQFIFQYYEEEERQRGNFPDRFSGHQFPNYSSELNVNALLLGDSALYLCASSLSGGGVLEETQYFGPGTRLLVL.

The CDR3 here is CASSTGQFYGYTF. DNA of the CDR3: TGTGCCAGCAGCACCGGACAGTTCTATGGCTACACCTTC. This chain uses TRBV5-6 with TRBJ1-2; tentatively, D is TRBD1 (6 bases). The CDR3 sequence is 13 residues long. V lost 4 bases and J 4 bases, leaving 11 bases between the germline ends. Germline V gives CDR1 SGHDT, CDR2 YYEEEE.

The chain carries TRBV9 and TRBJ2-1, with 7 bases aligning to TRBD2. Germline V lookup: CDR1 SGDLS, CDR2 YYNGEE. V was clipped by 4 bases and J by 2 bases; unmatched bases: 6. The CDR3 length is 15 residues. The CDR3 DNA reads as TGTGCCAGCAGCACTACCGGGACTACCTACAATGAGCAGTTCTTC. Protein sequence: CASSTTGTTYNEQFF.

This clonotype has a handful of counts. This rearrangement joins TRBV12-3 or TRBV12-4 to TRBJ2-7, with 8 bases that match TRBD1. V trimming: 0 bases; J trimming: 3 bases; junction bases outside the gene matches: 4. The length of the CDR3 is 15 residues. The CDR3 protein is CASSLATGAYYEQYF. The CDR3 region has the DNA TGTGCCAGCAGTTTAGCGACAGGGGCCTACTACGAGCAGTACTTC.

J is TRBJ2-4 and V is TRBV2; D may be TRBD1 (6 bases). The CDR3 runs 12 residues. V lost 10 bases and J lost 1, with 8 bases in between. Germline-derived CDR1 and CDR2 are SNHLY and FYNNEI. The CDR3 DNA follows: TGTGCCACCCAGGGGGCCAAAAACATTCAGTACTTC. As protein: CATQGAKNIQYF.

The chain carries TRBV5-8 and TRBJ2-3, with D maybe TRBD2 (5 bases). The CDR3 has 14 residues. Germline-derived CDR1 and CDR2 are SGHTS and YDEGEE. V lost 0 bases, J lost 9 bases, and 14 bases lay in between. Here the CDR3 DNA reads TGTGCCAGCAGCTTGGGGCTAGCAGGAGGCACGCAGTATTTT. This sequence encodes CASSLGLAGGTQYF.

V is TRBV7-9 and J is TRBJ2-3, with D hard to call. The CDR3 covers 14 residues. V was shortened by 5 bases and J by 4 bases, with 13 bases between the two germline ends. The germline V gene has CDR1 SEHNR and CDR2 FQNEAQ (reference sequence). In DNA form, the CDR3 reads TGTGCCAGCAGCCAAACGACCCCACCAGATACGCAGTATTTT. Residues: CASSQTTPPDTQYF.

The chain combines TRBV4-1 with TRBJ1-5; no clear D gene. This CDR3 has 16 amino acids. V lost 4 bases to trimming and J lost 2 bases, with 15 bases between them. CDR1 and CDR2 from the germline V gene are MGHRA and YSYEKL. For the CDR3, the DNA is TGCGCCAGCAGCCCAAGATTTAAACGGGGCAATCAGCCCCAGCATTTT. Its protein is CASSPRFKRGNQPQHF.

The CDR3 loop reads CASSHLVGQGSTDTQYF. The CDR3 DNA reads TGTGCCAGCAGCCACTTGGTGGGACAGGGGAGTACAGATACGCAGTATTTT. V gene TRBV2 combines with J gene TRBJ2-3; TRBD1 aligns across 10 bases. The trim removed 6 bases at V and 3 bases at J, leaving 12 bases unmatched. The CDR3 has 17 amino acids. Per germline, CDR1 SNHLY and CDR2 FYNNEI.

This clonotype was observed many times. The chain recombines TRBV27 with TRBJ1-6; D is possibly TRBD1 (5 bases). Trimming took 5 bases from V and 4 from J, leaving 15 bases between them. The germline V gene encodes CDR1 MNHEY and CDR2 SMNVEV (reference sequence). The CDR3 covers 16 residues. The CDR3 region has the DNA TGTGCCAGCAGTCTGACAGAGAGCCATTATAATTCACCCCTCCACTTT. Residues: CASSLTESHYNSPLHF.

This clonotype was counted only a few times. This rearrangement joins TRBV4-1 to TRBJ1-1, with D possibly being TRBD1 (6 bases). CDR1 and CDR2 (germline): MGHRA, YSYEKL. The CDR3 runs to 14 residues. The germline V and J ends were trimmed by 0 bases and 4 bases, with 9 bases remaining between them. CDR3 residues: CASSQEAGATEAFF. In nucleotides, the CDR3 is TGCGCCAGCAGCCAAGAGGCAGGGGCCACTGAAGCTTTCTTT.

This sequence joins TRBV9 and TRBJ2-7; D gene ambiguous. V was cut by 0 bases and J by 1 base, with 5 bases left in between. Germline CDR1 SGDLS, CDR2 YYNGEE. This CDR3 has 13 amino acids. The CDR3: CASSVDWSYEQYF. As DNA, the CDR3 is TGTGCCAGCAGCGTAGATTGGTCCTACGAGCAGTACTTC.

This clonotype was observed many times. This sequence joins TRBV6-1 and TRBJ1-2; tentative D call: TRBD1 (6 bases). The CDR3 length is 15 residues. The V gene's germline CDR1 is MNHNS and CDR2 SASEGT. The V end lost 7 bases, the J end lost 8 bases, and 23 bases lay between the germline ends. The DNA for the CDR3 is TGTGCCAGCAACCGGAGGGGGGGCAGTGAAGAAGGCTACACCTTC. Translating it yields CASNRRGGSEEGYTF.

The sample holds a few counts of this clonotype. The genes are TRBV6-5 and TRBJ1-2; TRBD1 matches 7 bases. Losses at the gene ends were 6 bases for V and 0 bases for J; bases not matched to a gene: 4. The CDR3 contains 14 residues. Germline CDR1 MNHEY, CDR2 SVGAGI. The CDR3 sequence: CASSRQGSNYGYTF. The DNA of the CDR3 is TGTGCCAGCAGCCGACAGGGTTCTAACTATGGCTACACCTTC.

This clonotype has at least ten counts. The chain combines TRBV7-8 with TRBJ2-1; 12 nucleotides agree with TRBD2. J was trimmed by 3 bases and V by 5 bases; bases with no gene match: 8. This CDR3 has 17 amino acids. Per the germline V gene, CDR1 is SGHVS and CDR2 is FQNEAQ. The CDR3 coding sequence is TGTGCCAGCAGCGTCAAACTAGCGGGGGGCATCTACAATGAGCAGTTCTTC. As protein: CASSVKLAGGIYNEQFF.

Comment on this clonotype: A much larger clonotype is one base distant, so this may be a read error. The chain links TRBV19 to TRBJ2-7, with no clear D. CDR3 size: 12 residues. Per germline, CDR1 LNHDA and CDR2 SQIVND (reference sequence). The CDR3 DNA follows: TGTGTCAGTAGTCCCGGTTCCTACGAGCAGTACTTC. Translated, it gives CVSSPGSYEQYF.

This rearrangement joins TRBV19 to TRBJ1-1; a weak D match, TRBD1 (5 bases). Deletions cut 2 bases from V and 0 bases from J, with 10 bases between. The CDR3 is 15 residues long. Per germline, CDR1 LNHDA and CDR2 SQIVND (reference sequence). CDR3 sequence reads: CASSIYDSMNTEAFF. In DNA, the CDR3 is TGTGCCAGTAGTATATACGACAGCATGAACACTGAAGCTTTCTTT.

This clonotype was seen more than once but under ten times. The chain is built from TRBV10-3 and TRBJ1-1; no firm D call. This CDR3 contains 12 residues. In germline, CDR1 is ENHRY, CDR2 SYGVKD. V lost 0 bases, J lost 7 bases, and 6 bases lay in between. The CDR3 is CAISESGDEAFF. CDR3 coding DNA: TGTGCCATCAGTGAGTCCGGGGATGAAGCTTTCTTT.

The chain has TRBV4-1 and TRBJ2-7, with D hard to call. V shed 1 base and J shed 0 bases, with 4 bases lying between them. Germline V gene sequence: CDR1 MGHRA, CDR2 YSYEKL. CDR3 length: 13 amino acids. In DNA, the CDR3 is TGCGCCAGCAGCCAAGGTGTCTCCTACGAGCAGTACTTC. It encodes CASSQGVSYEQYF.

This clonotype was found a few times. The CDR3 loop reads CSADPFTSGASYEQYF. CDR3 nucleotide sequence: TGCAGTGCTGACCCCTTTACTAGCGGGGCAAGCTACGAGCAGTACTTC. The gene calls are TRBV20-1 and TRBJ2-7; 10 bases match TRBD2. CDR1 is DFQATT and CDR2 is SNEGSKA in the germline V gene (reference sequence). The CDR3 runs to 16 residues. With 5 bases clipped from V and 3 bases from J, the junction kept 13 bases outside the gene matches.

The V and J genes are TRBV7-9 and TRBJ2-1; tentative D call: TRBD2 (6 bases). Germline CDR1 SEHNR, CDR2 FQNEAQ (reference sequence). The CDR3 sequence is 13 residues long. V lost 4 bases and J lost 4, with 8 bases in between. Here the CDR3 reads CASSSEGYNEQFF. CDR3 bases: TGTGCCAGCAGCTCGGAGGGTTACAATGAGCAGTTCTTC.

The CDR3: CASSSPTGANVLTF. As DNA, the CDR3 is TGCGCCAGCAGCTCCCCTACTGGGGCCAACGTCCTGACTTTC. This chain joins TRBV4-1 and TRBJ2-6; D unresolved. The CDR3 is made up of 14 amino acids. The V end was cut by 5 bases, the J end by 2 bases, with 7 bases between. Germline assignment: CDR1 MGHRA and CDR2 YSYEKL.

This clonotype was seen repeatedly, ten times or more. The chain uses TRBV7-9 and TRBJ2-1; D remains unclear. From germline, CDR1 is SEHNR and CDR2 FQNEAQ (reference sequence). V lost 0 bases, J lost 4 bases, and 7 bases lay in between. The CDR3 contains 14 residues. The DNA for the CDR3 is TGTGCCAGCAGCTTAGCAATTCGGTACAATGAGCAGTTCTTC. It translates to CASSLAIRYNEQFF.

This clonotype was counted a few times. The genes are TRBV15 and TRBJ1-4; 8 bases line up with TRBD1. The ends lost 3 bases at V and 8 bases at J; junction bases unmatched: 8. The germline V gene encodes CDR1 LNHNV and CDR2 YYDKDF (reference sequence). The CDR3 has 15 residues. The CDR3: CATSRTDRGWEKLFF. The CDR3 DNA is TGTGCCACCAGCAGGACCGACAGGGGTTGGGAAAAACTGTTTTTT.

This clonotype has just a few counts. This rearrangement joins TRBV4-1 to TRBJ1-3; no clear D. Germline V CDR1 and CDR2: MGHRA, YSYEKL. The V end was cut by 3 bases, the J end by 3 bases, with 6 bases between. The CDR3 sequence is 13 residues long. This chain's CDR3 is CASSQGYGNTIYF. The CDR3 bases are TGCGCCAGCAGCCAGGGGTATGGAAACACCATATATTTT.

The chain links TRBV19 to TRBJ1-2; 7 bases are a match to TRBD1. CDR3 size: 16 residues. Trimming removed 6 bases from V and 2 bases from J; junction bases left unmatched: 12. Germline CDR1 is LNHDA and CDR2 is SQIVND (reference sequence). In DNA form, the CDR3 reads TGTGCCAGTAGCTACTTAATGGACAGGCACAACTATGGCTACACCTTC. Protein sequence: CASSYLMDRHNYGYTF.

The chain employs TRBV2 and TRBJ2-7; D is unresolved. Germline CDR1 is SNHLY and CDR2 is FYNNEI. This CDR3 region has 12 residues. Trimming left V 6 bases short and J 0 bases short, with 6 bases between. The CDR3 is CASRASSYEQYF. In DNA, the CDR3 is TGTGCCAGCAGAGCCAGCTCCTACGAGCAGTACTTC. The full variable domain, completed using reference TRBV2 and TRBJ2-7, is EPEVTQTPSHQVTQMGQEVILRCVPISNHLYFYWYRQILGQKVEFLVSFYNNEISEKSEIFDDQFSVERPDGSNFTLKIRSTKLEDSAMYFCASRASSYEQYFGPGTRLTVT.

There are a few counts of this clonotype. The chain couples TRBV6-2 or TRBV6-3 to TRBJ1-5, with D possibly TRBD1 on 5 matching bases. Deletions cut 2 bases from V and 5 bases from J, with 13 bases between. Germline CDR1 MNHEY, CDR2 SVGEGT. The CDR3 length is 15 residues. The CDR3 here is CASSYGRATDQPQHF. CDR3 DNA sequence: TGTGCCAGCAGTTACGGCAGGGCGACGGATCAGCCCCAGCATTTT.